Below, 2 T cell receptor beta chains from the same sample are listed, as sequenced in a study of T cells expressing NK-cell markers (dated by TCRdb to about 2020). Library prep was done by 5' RACE. The instrument was an Illumina HiSeq 2000. After TCRdb reprocessed the reads, each CDR3 protein sequence was kept as one row, without DNA. The sample table includes almost 450,000 distinct CDR3 sequences. Roughly 8% of the sample comes from the top ten. The sequencing sample was made of blood T cells: a sorted CD56 or NKG2C T cell subset, CD4+ or CD8+ T cells, or bulk PBMC T cells (not recorded which). These TCRs come from a woman aged 18-70 years in good health.

The genes are TRBV11-1 and TRBJ1-2; lacking DNA, the TRBD1 call made by TCRdb goes unchecked. This CDR3 is 12 amino acids long. Germline CDR1 is SGHAT and CDR2 is FQDESV (reference sequence). CDR3 protein: CASTDRKSRYTF.

This rearrangement joins TRBV5-6 to TRBJ2-5; checking the TCRdb D call of TRBD2 is not possible without DNA. The germline V gene has CDR1 SGHDT and CDR2 YYEEEE. The CDR3 covers 16 residues. CDR3 amino acids: CASSLSLGQSGETQYF.